One and the same sample provided the 22 T cell receptor beta chains below, sequenced in a study of T cell responses to AZD1222 COVID-19 vaccine. Produced via immunoSEQ multiplex PCR; TCRdb's table is partial and in-frame only. Of some 180,000 clones listed, approximately 94% are singletons. The sample in question was peripheral blood, obtained 28 days after the second AZD1222 dose. Receptors were obtained from an adult who received the AZD1222 COVID-19 vaccine.

This chain joins TRBV11-3 and TRBJ1-6; 8 bases are shared with TRBD1. Trimming at V came to 1 base and at J to 13 bases, leaving 9 bases not matched to a gene. Germline V gene lookup returns CDR1 SGHNT and CDR2 YENEEA. CDR3 length: 15 amino acids. This chain's CDR3 is CASSLGRQGNGPLHF. CDR3 DNA: TGTGCCAGCAGCTTAGGCCGACAGGGGAATGGTCCCCTCCACTTT.

CDR3 nucleotide sequence: TGTGCCAGCACTCGATGGGGTCCCCCTAACGAGCAGTACTTC. Protein: CASTRWGPPNEQYF. The chain employs TRBV28 and TRBJ2-7, with no clear D. With 7 bases removed from V and 5 bases from J, the gap between germline ends came to 18 bases. CDR3 length equals 14 residues. CDR1 and CDR2 (germline): MDHEN, SYDVKM.

The CDR3 loop is CASSIGTSGNSGANVLTF. CDR3 nucleotide sequence: TGTGCCAGCAGCATTGGGACTAGCGGCAACTCTGGGGCCAACGTCCTGACTTTC. The rearrangement uses TRBV28 and TRBJ2-6, with 11 positions matching TRBD2. This CDR3 spans 18 amino acids. V gave up 6 bases and J gave up 0 bases; unmatched junction bases: 7. The germline gives CDR1 MDHEN, CDR2 SYDVKM.

The chain recombines TRBV11-3 with TRBJ2-7; maybe TRBD1 (6 bases). Germline CDR1 SGHNT, CDR2 YENEEA. The ends were cut back, 4 bases at V and 5 bases at J, with 12 bases in the middle. This CDR3 is built from 13 residues. CDR3 protein: CASSSRGANEQYF. CDR3 DNA sequence: TGTGCCAGCAGCTCCAGGGGAGCCAACGAGCAGTACTTC.

V gene TRBV7-3 combines with J gene TRBJ2-1; no firm D call. V gave up 1 base and J gave up 6 bases, with 7 bases separating them. This CDR3 has 13 amino acids. CDR1 is SGHTA, CDR2 FQGTGA, per germline. The CDR3 protein is CASSLSPGNEQFF. In nucleotides, the CDR3 is TGTGCCAGCAGCTTAAGCCCCGGCAATGAGCAGTTCTTC.

To note about this clone: Other DNA sequences in this specimen translate into the identical CDR3. The chain carries TRBV19 and TRBJ2-2; D is unresolved. V was trimmed by 3 bases and J by 4 bases, leaving 6 bases between them. CDR3 size: 13 residues. Looked up from germline, CDR1 is LNHDA and CDR2 is SQIVND (reference sequence). CDR3 protein: CASSILSTGELFF. The CDR3 bases are TGTGCCAGTAGTATTCTGAGCACCGGGGAGCTGTTTTTT.

This clone was seen a single time. The chain uses TRBV7-9 and TRBJ2-1, with TRBD2 as a possible D gene (5 bases). CDR1 and CDR2 from the germline V gene are SEHNR and FQNEAQ (reference sequence). The V end lost 1 base, the J end lost 6 bases, and 13 bases lay between the germline ends. The CDR3 consists of 15 residues. The CDR3 region is CASSLGRGGRNEQFF. CDR3 in DNA: TGTGCCAGCAGCTTAGGACGCGGAGGCCGCAATGAGCAGTTCTTC.

The chain links TRBV5-6 to TRBJ1-6, with D perhaps matching TRBD1 (5 bases). The CDR3 length is 19 residues. Germline CDR1 and CDR2: SGHDT and YYEEEE. The germline V and J ends were trimmed by 0 bases and 0 bases, with 16 bases remaining between them. The CDR3 nucleotides read TGTGCCAGCAGCTTGGAACAGGCGGGCATCGGCTCCTATAATTCACCCCTCCACTTT. Translation: CASSLEQAGIGSYNSPLHF. The variable domain in full, completed from reference TRBV5-6 and TRBJ1-6, reads DAGVTQSPTHLIKTRGQQVTLRCSPKSGHDTVSWYQQALGQGPQFIFQYYEEEERQRGNFPDRFSGHQFPNYSSELNVNALLLGDSALYLCASSLEQAGIGSYNSPLHFGNGTRLTVT.

The rearrangement uses TRBV29-1 and TRBJ1-5, with D possibly matching TRBD1 (6 bases). The ends were cut back, 7 bases at V and 7 bases at J, with 17 bases in the middle. The CDR3 extends over 13 amino acids. CDR1 and CDR2 from the germline V gene are SQVTM and ANQGSEA. CDR3 sequence: CSAQSGGGQPQHF. In DNA form, the CDR3 reads TGCAGCGCCCAGTCCGGGGGCGGACAGCCCCAGCATTTT.

The genes are TRBV7-3 and TRBJ2-1; 11 positions match TRBD2. V lost 5 bases and J lost 7; bases outside the gene matches: 7. The CDR3 is made up of 15 amino acids. Looked up from germline, CDR1 is SGHTA and CDR2 is FQGTGA. CDR3: CASSNRLAGGNEQFF. CDR3 nucleotides: TGTGCCAGCAGCAATCGGCTAGCGGGAGGTAATGAGCAGTTCTTC.

The gene calls are TRBV4-1 and TRBJ2-7; D may be TRBD2 (5 bases). Trimming removed 1 base at V and 2 bases at J, with 15 bases between. CDR3 length: 16 residues. Germline assignment: CDR1 MGHRA and CDR2 YSYEKL. This chain's CDR3 is CASSQGEDGVAYEQYF. CDR3 coding DNA: TGCGCCAGCAGCCAAGGAGAAGACGGGGTGGCCTACGAGCAGTACTTC.

The J gene is TRBJ2-3, the V gene TRBV21-1; the table names TRBD2, a call not compared with the DNA. TRBV21-1 is annotated as a pseudogene. CDR3 length equals 17 residues. The CDR3 spells CASSSPGLVRGTDTQYF. The CDR3 nucleotides are TGTGCCAGCAGTTCTCCGGGACTAGTGAGGGGCACAGATACGCAGTATTTT.

This chain connects TRBV7-2 to TRBJ1-5; unclear D gene. The CDR3 runs 14 residues. V was pared by 1 base and J by 3 bases, with 7 bases between. CDR1 and CDR2 from the germline V gene are SGHTA and FQGNSA. CDR3 bases: TGTGCCAGCAGCTTAGGACGGAACAATCAGCCCCAGCATTTT. Its protein product is CASSLGRNNQPQHF.

This chain connects TRBV4-1 to TRBJ2-4; 8 bases are shared with TRBD2. CDR1 and CDR2 from the germline V gene are MGHRA and YSYEKL. The V gene end was trimmed by 2 bases and the J gene end by 0 bases; junction bases not matched to a gene: 6. The CDR3 loop spans 17 amino acids. The DNA of the CDR3 is TGCGCCAGCAGCCAACCGGTGCGGGGGGTAGCCAAAAACATTCAGTACTTC. Its protein is CASSQPVRGVAKNIQYF.

The J gene is TRBJ1-1, the V gene TRBV21-1; the listed D gene, TRBD1, was not tested against the DNA. TRBV21-1 is shown as a pseudogene. The CDR3 runs 18 residues. Here the CDR3 DNA reads TGTGCCAGCAGCGCCCTCTTAGACAGGCCAATTGTGTGCACTGAAGCTTTCTTT. This encodes CASSALLDRPIVCTEAFF.

The chain joins TRBV6-4 to TRBJ1-1, with D unclear. The CDR3 runs to 13 residues. CDR1 is MRHNA and CDR2 is SNTAGT in the germline V gene. V lost 6 bases and J lost 7, with 15 bases in between. DNA for the CDR3: TGTGCCAGCAGACTAGACTCCGCAAGTGAAGCTTTCTTT. It translates to CASRLDSASEAFF.

V usage is TRBV19 and J usage is TRBJ1-2; 7 nucleotides align to TRBD1. Germline V CDR1 and CDR2: LNHDA, SQIVND (reference sequence). J gave up 7 bases and V 8 bases, and 10 bases lay outside the gene matches. The CDR3 loop spans 13 amino acids. The CDR3: CASGWGTASGYTF. In DNA form, the CDR3 reads TGTGCCAGTGGCTGGGGGACAGCCTCTGGCTACACCTTC.

The J gene is TRBJ2-5, the V gene TRBV7-2; the match to TRBD2 covers 7 bases. Germline CDR1 and CDR2: SGHTA and FQGNSA. J was trimmed by 1 base and V by 1 base; bases with no gene match: 3. The CDR3 length is 15 residues. This CDR3 reads CASSLGRGIQETQYF. In DNA form, the CDR3 reads TGTGCCAGCAGCTTAGGGCGGGGGATCCAAGAGACCCAGTACTTC. Complete variable domain (other parts from reference TRBV7-2 and TRBJ2-5): GAGVSQSPSNKVTEKGKDVELRCDPISGHTALYWYRQSLGQGLEFLIYFQGNSAPDKSGLPSDRFSAERTGGSVSTLTIQRTQQEDSAVYLCASSLGRGIQETQYFGPGTRLLVL.

V and J are TRBV30 and TRBJ2-3; the D is unclear. The germline gives CDR1 GTSNPN, CDR2 SVGIG (reference sequence). The CDR3 length is 13 residues. V lost 0 bases, J lost 3 bases, and 7 bases lay in between. CDR3 residues: CAWSVLNTDTQYF. DNA of the CDR3: TGTGCCTGGAGTGTACTTAATACAGATACGCAGTATTTT.

The DNA of the CDR3 is TGCGCCAGCAGCGAAAGACAGGGGATCGTCAACGAGCAGTACTTC. It codes for CASSERQGIVNEQYF. The chain combines TRBV4-1 with TRBJ2-7, with 8 bases aligning to TRBD1. The junction had 11 bases not matched to a gene; V was cut back by 5 bases and J by 5 bases. CDR1 and CDR2 from the germline V gene are MGHRA and YSYEKL. The length of the CDR3 is 15 residues.

The V call is TRBV5-1, the J call TRBJ2-7; 8 bases are shared with TRBD1. V was pared by 3 bases and J by 2 bases, with 7 bases of the junction left unmatched. This CDR3 comprises 15 residues. The germline CDR1 and CDR2 sequences are SGHRS and YFSETQ. The chain's CDR3 is CASSSDPGQAYEQYF. The CDR3 region has the DNA TGCGCCAGCAGCTCAGACCCGGGACAGGCCTACGAGCAGTACTTC. Variable domain in full (rest from reference TRBV5-1 and TRBJ2-7): KAGVTQTPRYLIKTRGQQVTLSCSPISGHRSVSWYQQTPGQGLQFLFEYFSETQRNKGNFPGRFSGRQFSNSRSEMNVSTLELGDSALYLCASSSDPGQAYEQYFGPGTRLTVT.

For the CDR3, the DNA is TGTGCCAGTAGTATAGCTTTCTTGGCGGGAAATCAGCCCCAGCATTTT. Encoded protein: CASSIAFLAGNQPQHF. The chain carries TRBV19 and TRBJ1-5, with unresolved D. CDR1 LNHDA and CDR2 SQIVND come from the germline V gene (reference sequence). Trimming removed 1 base from V and 4 bases from J, with 14 bases in between. The CDR3 has 16 amino acids.